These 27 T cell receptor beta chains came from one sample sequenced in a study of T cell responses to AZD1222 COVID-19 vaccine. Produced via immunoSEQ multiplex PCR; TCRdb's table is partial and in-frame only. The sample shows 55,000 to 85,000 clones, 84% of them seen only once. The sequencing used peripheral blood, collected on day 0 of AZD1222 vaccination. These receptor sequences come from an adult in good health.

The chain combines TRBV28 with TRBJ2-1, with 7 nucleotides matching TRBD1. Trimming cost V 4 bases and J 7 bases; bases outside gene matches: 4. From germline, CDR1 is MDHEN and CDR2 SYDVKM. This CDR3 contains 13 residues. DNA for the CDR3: TGTGCCAGCAGTTCGACAGGGTGGAATGAGCAGTTCTTC. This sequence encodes CASSSTGWNEQFF. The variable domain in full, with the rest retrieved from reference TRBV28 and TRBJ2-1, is DVKVTQSSRYLVKRTGEKVFLECVQDMDHENMFWYRQDPGLGLRLIYFSYDVKMKEKGDIPEGYSVSREKKERFSLILESASTNQTSMYLCASSSTGWNEQFFGPGTRLTVL.

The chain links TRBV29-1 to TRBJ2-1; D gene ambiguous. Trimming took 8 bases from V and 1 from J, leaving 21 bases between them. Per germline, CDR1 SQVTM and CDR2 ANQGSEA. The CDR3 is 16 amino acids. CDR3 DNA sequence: TGCAGCCCGTTGAGTCTTAACACGACATCCTACAATGAGCAGTTCTTC. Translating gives CSPLSLNTTSYNEQFF.

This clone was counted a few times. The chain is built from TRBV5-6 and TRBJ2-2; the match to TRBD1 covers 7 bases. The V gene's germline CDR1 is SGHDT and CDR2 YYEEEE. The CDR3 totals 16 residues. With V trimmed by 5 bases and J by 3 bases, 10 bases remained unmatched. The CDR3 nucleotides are TGTGCCAGCAGTTCCCAGCCGGGACAGTACACCGGGGAGCTGTTTTTT. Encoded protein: CASSSQPGQYTGELFF.

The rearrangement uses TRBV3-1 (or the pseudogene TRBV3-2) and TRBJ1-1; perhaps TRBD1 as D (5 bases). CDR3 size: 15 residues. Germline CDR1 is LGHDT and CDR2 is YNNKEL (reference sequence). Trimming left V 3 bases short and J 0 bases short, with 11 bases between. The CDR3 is CASSHGMTVNTEAFF. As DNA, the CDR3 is TGTGCCAGCAGCCACGGAATGACAGTGAACACTGAAGCTTTCTTT.

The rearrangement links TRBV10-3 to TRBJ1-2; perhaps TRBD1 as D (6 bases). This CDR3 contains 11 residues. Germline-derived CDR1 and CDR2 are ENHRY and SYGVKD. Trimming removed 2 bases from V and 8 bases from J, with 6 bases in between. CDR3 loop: CAISEGTGYTF. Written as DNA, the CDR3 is TGTGCCATCAGTGAGGGGACAGGCTACACCTTC.

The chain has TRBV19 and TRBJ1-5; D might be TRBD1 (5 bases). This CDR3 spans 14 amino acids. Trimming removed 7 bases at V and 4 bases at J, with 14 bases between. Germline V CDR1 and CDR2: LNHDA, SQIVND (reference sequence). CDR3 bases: TGTGCCAGTACCAGCGACAGCGAAAATCAGCCCCAGCATTTT. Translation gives CASTSDSENQPQHF.

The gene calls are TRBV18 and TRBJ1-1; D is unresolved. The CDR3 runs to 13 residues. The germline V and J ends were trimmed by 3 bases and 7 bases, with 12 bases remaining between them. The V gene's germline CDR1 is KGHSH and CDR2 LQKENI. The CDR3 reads CASSPDGRGEAFF. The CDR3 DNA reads TGTGCCAGCTCACCTGACGGTCGGGGTGAAGCTTTCTTT.

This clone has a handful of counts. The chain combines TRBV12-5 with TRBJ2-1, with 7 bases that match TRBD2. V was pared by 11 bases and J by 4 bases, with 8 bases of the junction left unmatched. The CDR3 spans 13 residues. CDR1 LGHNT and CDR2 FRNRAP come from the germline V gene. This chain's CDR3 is CASTGGNYNEQFF. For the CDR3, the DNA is TGTGCTTCCACCGGGGGGAATTACAATGAGCAGTTCTTC.

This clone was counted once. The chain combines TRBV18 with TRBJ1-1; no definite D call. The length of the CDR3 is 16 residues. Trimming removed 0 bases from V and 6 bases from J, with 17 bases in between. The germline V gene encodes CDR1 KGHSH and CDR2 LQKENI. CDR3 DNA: TGTGCCAGCTCACCACCGCAGAGTACAGTACTTGCTGAAGCTTTCTTT. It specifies CASSPPQSTVLAEAFF.

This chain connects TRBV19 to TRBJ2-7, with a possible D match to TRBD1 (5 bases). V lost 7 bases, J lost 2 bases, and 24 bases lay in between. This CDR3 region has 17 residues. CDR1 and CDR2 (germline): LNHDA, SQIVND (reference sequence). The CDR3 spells CASNRDHQGLGPYEQYF. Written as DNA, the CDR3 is TGTGCCAGTAACCGAGACCATCAGGGTCTGGGCCCCTACGAGCAGTACTTC.

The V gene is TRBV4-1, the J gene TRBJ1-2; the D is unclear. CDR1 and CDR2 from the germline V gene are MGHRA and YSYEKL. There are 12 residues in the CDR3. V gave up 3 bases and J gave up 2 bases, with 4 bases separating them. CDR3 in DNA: TGCGCCAGCAGCCAGGGGAACTATGGCTACACCTTC. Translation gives CASSQGNYGYTF.

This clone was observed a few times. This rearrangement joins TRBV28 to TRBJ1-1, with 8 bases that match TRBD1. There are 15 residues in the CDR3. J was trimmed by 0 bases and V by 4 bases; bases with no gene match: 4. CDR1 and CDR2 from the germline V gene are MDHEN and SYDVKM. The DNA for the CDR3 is TGTGCCAGCAGTTACCGGACAGGGTTGAACACTGAAGCTTTCTTT. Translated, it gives CASSYRTGLNTEAFF.

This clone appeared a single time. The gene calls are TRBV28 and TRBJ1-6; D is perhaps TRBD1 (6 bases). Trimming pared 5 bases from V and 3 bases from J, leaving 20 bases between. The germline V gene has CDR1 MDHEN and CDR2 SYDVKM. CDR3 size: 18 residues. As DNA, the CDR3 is TGTGCCAGCAGTCCCCGGGGGGACACTTCCTACTATAATTCACCCCTCCACTTT. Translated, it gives CASSPRGDTSYYNSPLHF.

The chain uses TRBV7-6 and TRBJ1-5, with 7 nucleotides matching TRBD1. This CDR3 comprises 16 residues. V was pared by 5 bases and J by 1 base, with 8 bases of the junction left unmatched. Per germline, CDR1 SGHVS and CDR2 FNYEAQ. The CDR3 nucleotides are TGTGCCAGCAGCGAGGGACAGCCCGGGAGCAATCAGCCCCAGCATTTT. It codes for CASSEGQPGSNQPQHF.

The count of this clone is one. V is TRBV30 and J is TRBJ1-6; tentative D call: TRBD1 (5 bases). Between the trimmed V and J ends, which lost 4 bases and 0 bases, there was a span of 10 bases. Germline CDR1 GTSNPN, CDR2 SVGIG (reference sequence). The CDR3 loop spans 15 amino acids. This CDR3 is CAWNTGSSYNSPLHF. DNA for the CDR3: TGTGCCTGGAATACAGGAAGCTCCTATAATTCACCCCTCCACTTT.

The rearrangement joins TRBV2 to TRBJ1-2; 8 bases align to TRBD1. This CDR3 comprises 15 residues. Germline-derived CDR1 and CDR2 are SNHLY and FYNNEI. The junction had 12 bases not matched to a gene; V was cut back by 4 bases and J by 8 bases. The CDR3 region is CASSGRGLARGGYTF. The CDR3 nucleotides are TGTGCCAGCAGTGGCAGGGGGCTTGCTAGAGGAGGCTACACCTTC.

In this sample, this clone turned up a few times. The DNA of the CDR3 is TGTGCCAGCAGCCCGACAGTCACCCACACCGGGGAGCTGTTTTTT. Translating gives CASSPTVTHTGELFF. This rearrangement joins TRBV3-1 (or the pseudogene TRBV3-2) to TRBJ2-2, with a tentative D call TRBD1 (5 bases). Germline CDR1 and CDR2: LGHDT and YNNKEL (reference sequence). CDR3 size: 15 residues. The germline V and J ends were trimmed by 4 bases and 3 bases, with 12 bases remaining between them.

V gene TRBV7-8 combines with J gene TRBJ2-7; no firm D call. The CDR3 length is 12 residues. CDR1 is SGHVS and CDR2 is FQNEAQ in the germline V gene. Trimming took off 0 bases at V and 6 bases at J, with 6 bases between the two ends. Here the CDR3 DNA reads TGTGCCAGCAGCTTAGCCTCCACCGAGCAGTACTTC. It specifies CASSLASTEQYF.

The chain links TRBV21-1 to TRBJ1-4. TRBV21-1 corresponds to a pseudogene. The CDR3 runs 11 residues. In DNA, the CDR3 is TGTGCCAGCAGCAATAGGGAAAAACTGTTTTTT. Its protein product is CASSNREKLFF.

The CDR3: CALGGQGANTQYF. CDR3 in DNA: TGTGCCCTTGGGGGACAGGGGGCGAATACGCAGTATTTT. This chain uses TRBV28 with TRBJ2-3; 12 bases are a match to TRBD1. CDR1 and CDR2 (germline): MDHEN, SYDVKM. This CDR3 is built from 13 residues. Trimming cost V 11 bases and J 7 bases; bases outside gene matches: 7.

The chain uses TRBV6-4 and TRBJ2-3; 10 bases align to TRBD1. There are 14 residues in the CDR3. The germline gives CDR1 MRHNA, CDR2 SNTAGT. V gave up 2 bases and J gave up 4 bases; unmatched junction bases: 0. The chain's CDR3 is CASSDGQGADTQYF. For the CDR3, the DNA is TGTGCCAGCAGTGACGGACAGGGGGCAGATACGCAGTATTTT.

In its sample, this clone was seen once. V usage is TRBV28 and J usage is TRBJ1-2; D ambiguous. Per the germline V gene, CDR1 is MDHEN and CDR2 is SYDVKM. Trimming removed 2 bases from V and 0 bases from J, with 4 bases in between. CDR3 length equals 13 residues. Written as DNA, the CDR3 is TGTGCCAGCAGTTTAAGCACTAACTATGGCTACACCTTC. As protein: CASSLSTNYGYTF.

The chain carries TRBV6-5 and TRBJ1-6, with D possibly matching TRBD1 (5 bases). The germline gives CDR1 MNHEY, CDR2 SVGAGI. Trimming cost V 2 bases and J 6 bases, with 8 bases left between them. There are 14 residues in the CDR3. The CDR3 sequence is CASSYGGLNSPLHF. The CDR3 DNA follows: TGTGCCAGCAGTTACGGGGGTCTTAATTCACCCCTCCACTTT.

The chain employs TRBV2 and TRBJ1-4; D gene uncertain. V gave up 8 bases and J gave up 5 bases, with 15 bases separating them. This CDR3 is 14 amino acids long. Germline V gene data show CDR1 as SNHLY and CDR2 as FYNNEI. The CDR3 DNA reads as TGTGCCAGCTCGTCAATGGGAGTCAATGAAAAACTGTTTTTT. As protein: CASSSMGVNEKLFF.

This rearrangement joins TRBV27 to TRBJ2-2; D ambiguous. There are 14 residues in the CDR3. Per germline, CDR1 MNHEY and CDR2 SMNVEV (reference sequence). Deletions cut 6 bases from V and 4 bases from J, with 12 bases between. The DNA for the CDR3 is TGTGCCAGCAGCAATTCAGGTAGCACCGGGGAGCTGTTTTTT. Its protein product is CASSNSGSTGELFF.

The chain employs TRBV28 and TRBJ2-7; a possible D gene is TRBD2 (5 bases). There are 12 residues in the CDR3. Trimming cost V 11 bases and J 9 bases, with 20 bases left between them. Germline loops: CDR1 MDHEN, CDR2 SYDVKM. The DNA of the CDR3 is TGTGCCTCCTCGGCCGGGGTTGAGAGGCAGTACTTC. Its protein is CASSAGVERQYF. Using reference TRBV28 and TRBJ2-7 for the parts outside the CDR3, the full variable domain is DVKVTQSSRYLVKRTGEKVFLECVQDMDHENMFWYRQDPGLGLRLIYFSYDVKMKEKGDIPEGYSVSREKKERFSLILESASTNQTSMYLCASSAGVERQYFGPGTRLTVT.

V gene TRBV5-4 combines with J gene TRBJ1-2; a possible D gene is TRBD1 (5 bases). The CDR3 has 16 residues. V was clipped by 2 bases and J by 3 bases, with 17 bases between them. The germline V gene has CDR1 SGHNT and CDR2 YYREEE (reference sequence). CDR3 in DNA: TGTGCCAGCAGCTTAGCCGGGACTGCTCTTGACTATGGCTACACCTTC. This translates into CASSLAGTALDYGYTF. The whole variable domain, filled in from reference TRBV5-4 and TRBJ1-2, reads ETGVTQSPTHLIKTRGQQVTLRCSSQSGHNTVSWYQQALGQGPQFIFQYYREEENGRGNFPPRFSGLQFPNYSSELNVNALELDDSALYLCASSLAGTALDYGYTFGSGTRLTVV.